These 19 T cell receptor beta chains were sequenced from one sample in a study of molecular identifiers for immune sequencing clone quantification. TCRdb reanalysed the PCR reads using MiXCR and keeps one entry per CDR3 protein. The profile shows about 320,000 distinct CDR3 sequences, 24% of them singletons. The sample consisted of naive CD8+ T cells from blood, with Jurkat cell RNA spiked in. The subset here: FACS-sorted CD8+CD4-CCR7+CD45RA+ naive T cells. These receptors all come from a human donor in good health. Some libraries in this study had Jurkat cell RNA spiked in.

This chain links TRBV6-2 or TRBV6-3 with TRBJ2-7; D is perhaps TRBD1 or TRBD2 (5 bases each). Germline assignment: CDR1 MNHEY and CDR2 SVGEGT. Trimming stripped 10 bases from V and 0 bases from J, with 25 bases between. This CDR3 comprises 17 residues. Here the CDR3 reads CANPRQRRGRISYEQYF. The DNA of the CDR3 is TGTGCCAACCCCCGACAGCGACGAGGGCGGATCTCCTACGAGCAGTACTTC.

With regard to this clonotype: An end of the junction does not agree with germline; a read error may underlie this. The chain combines TRBV13 with TRBJ2-1; 8 bases map to TRBD2. The CDR3 has 16 residues. The germline V gene encodes CDR1 PRHDT and CDR2 FYEKMQ (reference sequence). CDR3 sequence (DNA): TGTGTCAGCAGCCTCCAGGAGCGGGAGAGCTACAATGAGCAGTTCTTC. Residues: CVSSLQERESYNEQFF.

In this sample, this clonotype turned up a few times. The chain recombines TRBV28 with TRBJ2-7; 8 nucleotides line up with TRBD1. The CDR3 runs to 15 residues. J lost 2 bases, V lost 3 bases, and 6 bases had no gene match. Germline loops: CDR1 MDHEN, CDR2 SYDVKM. The CDR3 loop is CASSFGTGVTYEQYF. The CDR3 region has the DNA TGTGCCAGCAGTTTCGGGACAGGCGTTACCTACGAGCAGTACTTC.

This rearrangement joins TRBV7-9 to TRBJ2-7; tentative D call: TRBD1 (5 bases). The CDR3 covers 16 residues. CDR1 and CDR2 (germline): SEHNR, FQNEAQ (reference sequence). Between the trimmed V and J ends, which lost 0 bases and 2 bases, there was a span of 14 bases. CDR3 sequence (DNA): TGTGCCAGCAGCTTAGCGTTGTCCCAGGGCACCTACGAGCAGTACTTC. This codes for CASSLALSQGTYEQYF.

Only a few counts were recorded for this clonotype. The V gene is TRBV19, the J gene TRBJ2-2; tentatively, D is TRBD1 (6 bases). Germline CDR1 reads LNHDA; CDR2 reads SQIVND (reference sequence). The CDR3 contains 15 residues. Trimming took 1 base from V and 4 from J, leaving 10 bases between them. CDR3 bases: TGTGCCAGTAGTATAGGAGGGGGAACCACCGGGGAGCTGTTTTTT. Translation: CASSIGGGTTGELFF. The full variable domain, its missing parts supplied by reference TRBV19 and TRBJ2-2, is DGGITQSPKYLFRKEGQNVTLSCEQNLNHDAMYWYRQDPGQGLRLIYYSQIVNDFQKGDIAEGYSVSREKKESFPLTVTSAQKNPTAFYLCASSIGGGTTGELFFGEGSRLTVL.

This clonotype was seen more than once but under ten times. The genes are TRBV20-1 and TRBJ2-1, with a possible D match to TRBD1 (5 bases). Germline values: CDR1 DFQATT, CDR2 SNEGSKA (reference sequence). Trimming pared 6 bases from V and 0 bases from J, leaving 12 bases between. The CDR3 totals 14 residues. CDR3 DNA: TGCAGTGCGGCAGGGCAGTTCTCCTACAATGAGCAGTTCTTC. Protein product: CSAAGQFSYNEQFF.

In this sample, this clonotype turned up many times. The chain is built from TRBV9 and TRBJ2-3; D may be TRBD2 (6 bases). The ends were cut back, 3 bases at V and 0 bases at J, with 14 bases in the middle. The germline gives CDR1 SGDLS, CDR2 YYNGEE. The CDR3 has 16 amino acids. The CDR3 here is CASSARTKISTDTQYF. The CDR3 DNA reads TGTGCCAGCAGCGCGAGGACTAAGATCAGCACAGATACGCAGTATTTT.

This clonotype was found a few times. This chain joins TRBV15 and TRBJ2-7; 8 bases line up with TRBD1. CDR3 length: 14 amino acids. CDR1 LNHNV and CDR2 YYDKDF come from the germline V gene (reference sequence). With V trimmed by 4 bases and J by 2 bases, 4 bases remained unmatched. CDR3 protein: CATSTGTGPYEQYF. DNA of the CDR3: TGTGCCACCAGCACCGGGACAGGCCCCTACGAGCAGTACTTC.

This clonotype was seen a handful of times. The CDR3 end shows no conserved phenylalanine or tryptophan, and so a read error is likely. This chain uses TRBV20-1 with TRBJ2-7; TRBD1 matches at 8 bases. This CDR3 is 14 amino acids long. With 4 bases clipped from V and 4 bases from J, the junction kept 9 bases outside the gene matches. Germline V gene sequence: CDR1 DFQATT, CDR2 SNEGSKA (reference sequence). CDR3 in amino acids: CSAIPGQGTYEQYY. In DNA, the CDR3 is TGCAGTGCTATCCCAGGACAGGGAACTTACGAGCAGTACTAC.

This clonotype was seen ten or more times. The chain is built from TRBV6-5 and TRBJ1-6, with 7 positions matching TRBD1. The V gene end was trimmed by 0 bases and the J gene end by 2 bases; junction bases not matched to a gene: 10. CDR1 and CDR2 from the germline V gene are MNHEY and SVGAGI. This CDR3 contains 19 residues. This CDR3 reads CASSYSRGRKSTYNSPLHF. The DNA for the CDR3 is TGTGCCAGCAGTTACTCGAGGGGGCGGAAGTCGACCTATAATTCACCCCTCCACTTT.

A remark on this clonotype: Compared with germline, one end of the junction differs, possibly owing to a read error. The chain recombines TRBV4-1 with TRBJ1-5, with D unresolved. The CDR3 has 15 amino acids. Germline CDR1 and CDR2: MGHRA and YSYEKL. CDR3 in DNA: TGCGCCCGCCGCCCCCCGGGCCCGGGCGGTCCGCCCCCGCCTTTT. This gives the protein CARRPPGPGGPPPPF.

Many counts were recorded for this clonotype. The chain links TRBV4-3 to TRBJ2-3, with 7 nucleotides matching TRBD2. The germline V gene has CDR1 LGHNA and CDR2 YSLEER. The CDR3 contains 18 residues. J was trimmed by 0 bases and V by 0 bases; bases with no gene match: 9. The chain's CDR3 is CASSQDLPSGTSTDTQYF. Here the CDR3 DNA reads TGCGCCAGCAGCCAAGATCTCCCTAGCGGCACTAGCACAGATACGCAGTATTTT.

This sequence joins TRBV3-1 and TRBJ2-3; D might be TRBD1 (6 bases). V lost 2 bases and J lost 1, with 13 bases in between. Germline CDR1 LGHDT, CDR2 YNNKEL (reference sequence). This CDR3 region has 16 residues. CDR3 region: CASSQREAGGTDTQYF. The CDR3 region has the DNA TGTGCCAGCAGCCAACGCGAGGCAGGGGGCACAGATACGCAGTATTTT.

This clonotype occurred many times. The chain employs TRBV7-6 and TRBJ2-2; perhaps TRBD1 as D (5 bases). Germline CDR1 is SGHVS and CDR2 is FNYEAQ. This CDR3 spans 14 amino acids. V was shortened by 4 bases and J by 4 bases, with 10 bases between the two germline ends. Here the CDR3 reads CASSSLGPTGELFF. Written as DNA, the CDR3 is TGTGCCAGCAGCTCCTTGGGGCCCACCGGGGAGCTGTTTTTT.

The rearrangement links TRBV12-3 or TRBV12-4 to TRBJ2-1; 9 bases are a match to TRBD1. With V trimmed by 4 bases and J by 3 bases, 4 bases remained unmatched. The CDR3 totals 15 residues. The CDR3 nucleotides are TGTGCCAGCAGTTCCACAGGGGGCTTCTACAATGAGCAGTTCTTC. This encodes CASSSTGGFYNEQFF.

On this clonotype itself: A read error may be the cause here, since a much bigger clone is one base away. The CDR3, as DNA: TGCAGCGTTGGGGGACAGGGGCACGAGCAGTACTTC. Translation gives CSVGGQGHEQYF. The V call is TRBV29-1, the J call TRBJ2-7; 10 bases agree with TRBD1. This CDR3 region has 12 residues. The germline V gene has CDR1 SQVTM and CDR2 ANQGSEA. V trimming: 4 bases; J trimming: 5 bases; junction bases outside the gene matches: 2.

This clonotype has only a few counts. As DNA, the CDR3 is TGTGCCAGCAGTTTGACCCCTCCGGCGGACGAGACCCAGTACTTC. This encodes CASSLTPPADETQYF. The chain is built from TRBV27 and TRBJ2-5, with no clear D. Germline lookup yields CDR1 MNHEY and CDR2 SMNVEV (reference sequence). CDR3 length equals 15 residues. The germline V and J ends were trimmed by 3 bases and 5 bases, with 16 bases remaining between them.

V gene TRBV3-1 combines with J gene TRBJ2-7, with D unresolved. Germline lookup yields CDR1 LGHDT and CDR2 YNNKEL (reference sequence). The CDR3 is made up of 14 amino acids. V was pared by 2 bases and J by 3 bases, with 11 bases between. The CDR3 nucleotides read TGTGCCAGCAGCCAACAGACATGGAGCTACGAGCAGTACTTC. Translation: CASSQQTWSYEQYF.

Points on this clonotype: This may be a read error, as it is one base from a much larger clone. J is TRBJ2-3 and V is TRBV12-3 or TRBV12-4; a weak D match, TRBD2 (6 bases). CDR3 length equals 16 residues. This CDR3 reads CAGSLEYGGDTDTQYF. As DNA, the CDR3 is TGTGCCGGCAGTTTAGAATATGGCGGGGACACAGATACGCAGTATTTT.